A selection of T cell receptor beta chains follows, all from one sample in a study of post-analysis software for immune sequencing data. Via MiXCR, TCRdb re-called the PCR reads, giving one row per CDR3 protein. The sample holds about 820,000 distinct CDR3 sequences, around 53% seen once. Source material: blood. Receptors originate from a girl between 10 and 17 years old with multiple sclerosis. Each CDR3 is given with its conserved first and last residue. D genes are given only for firm matches. Expanded clones are given a class, and other clones once, few, many or no size at all.

cdr3_aa: CATTPGQTNTGELFF; cdr3_nt: TGTGCCACCACACCGGGACAAACGAACACCGGGGAGCTGTTTTTT; j_call: TRBJ2-2; clone_size: -; v_call: TRBV25-1; d_call: -
cdr3_aa: CASSQDLAATSGTQYF; cdr3_nt: TGTGCCAGCAGCCAAGATTTGGCAGCCACCTCGGGGACCCAGTACTTC; j_call: TRBJ2-5; clone_size: -; v_call: TRBV14; d_call: -
cdr3_aa: CSASSGGPNQPQHF; cdr3_nt: TGCAGTGCTTCGTCAGGGGGCCCCAATCAGCCCCAGCATTTT; j_call: TRBJ1-5; clone_size: -; v_call: TRBV20-1; d_call: TRBD1
cdr3_aa: CASSEGLLANYGYTF; cdr3_nt: TGTGCCAGCAGTGAGGGCCTTCTAGCTAACTATGGCTACACCTTC; j_call: TRBJ1-2; clone_size: -; v_call: TRBV6-1; d_call: -
cdr3_aa: CASSLGRDSYGYTF; cdr3_nt: TGTGCCAGCAGTTTAGGCAGAGATTCCTATGGCTACACCTTC; j_call: TRBJ1-2; clone_size: -; v_call: TRBV12-3/TRBV12-4; d_call: -
cdr3_aa: CASSLEQSGTQYF; cdr3_nt: TGTGCCAGCAGCTTAGAACAGTCTGGTACCCAGTACTTC; j_call: TRBJ2-7; clone_size: -; v_call: TRBV7-6; d_call: -
cdr3_aa: CASSRLGGGVYNEQFF; cdr3_nt: TGTGCCAGCAGCCGCCTGGGCGGGGGAGTCTACAATGAGCAGTTCTTC; j_call: TRBJ2-1; clone_size: few; v_call: TRBV12-3/TRBV12-4; d_call: TRBD2
cdr3_aa: CASRPLDSPYTF; cdr3_nt: TGTGCCAGCAGACCCCTCGACAGCCCCTACACCTTC; j_call: TRBJ1-2; clone_size: -; v_call: TRBV12-3/TRBV12-4; d_call: -
cdr3_aa: CSAPRSRGRIYNEQFF; cdr3_nt: TGCAGTGCTCCAAGGTCGCGGGGGAGAATTTACAATGAGCAGTTCTTC; j_call: TRBJ2-1; clone_size: -; v_call: TRBV20-1; d_call: TRBD2
cdr3_aa: CASSQDGAHYEQYF; cdr3_nt: TGTGCCAGCAGCCAGGACGGAGCCCACTACGAGCAGTACTTC; j_call: TRBJ2-7; clone_size: few; v_call: TRBV5-5; d_call: -
cdr3_aa: CSARRLRRDEQFF; cdr3_nt: TGCAGTGCTAGGCGGCTCCGACGGGATGAGCAGTTCTTC; j_call: TRBJ2-1; clone_size: few; v_call: TRBV20-1; d_call: -
cdr3_aa: CSADGLAGADTQYF; cdr3_nt: TGCAGCGCTGACGGACTAGCGGGAGCCGATACGCAGTATTTT; j_call: TRBJ2-3; clone_size: few; v_call: TRBV29-1; d_call: TRBD2
cdr3_aa: CSGWDRLKNEAFF; cdr3_nt: TGCAGCGGGTGGGACAGGTTAAAGAATGAAGCTTTCTTT; j_call: TRBJ1-1; clone_size: -; v_call: TRBV29-1; d_call: TRBD1
cdr3_aa: CASSYRLAVGNEQFF; cdr3_nt: TGTGCCAGCAGTTACAGGCTAGCGGTGGGGAATGAGCAGTTCTTC; j_call: TRBJ2-1; clone_size: few; v_call: TRBV6-6; d_call: TRBD2
cdr3_aa: CASSGRGGYGYTF; cdr3_nt: TGTGCCAGCAGTGGCAGGGGCGGCTATGGCTACACCTTC; j_call: TRBJ1-2; clone_size: -; v_call: TRBV2; d_call: -
cdr3_aa: CASSSDLFRGQSSYEQYF; cdr3_nt: TGTGCCAGCAGTTCCGACCTATTCCGGGGACAGAGCTCCTACGAGCAGTACTTC; j_call: TRBJ2-7; clone_size: -; v_call: TRBV6-5; d_call: TRBD1
cdr3_aa: CASRQTSEVSYEQYF; cdr3_nt: TGCGCCAGCCGCCAAACGAGTGAGGTCTCCTACGAGCAGTACTTC; j_call: TRBJ2-7; clone_size: once; v_call: TRBV5-1; d_call: -
cdr3_aa: CASSRSWGSSYEQYF; cdr3_nt: TGTGCCAGCAGTCGCTCGTGGGGGAGCTCCTACGAGCAGTACTTC; j_call: TRBJ2-7; clone_size: -; v_call: TRBV12-3/TRBV12-4; d_call: -
cdr3_aa: CASSSGPGAGYTF; cdr3_nt: TGTGCCAGCAGTAGCGGACCGGGGGCTGGCTACACCTTC; j_call: TRBJ1-2; clone_size: -; v_call: TRBV6-5; d_call: -
cdr3_aa: CSATARTGVQGKNIQYF; cdr3_nt: TGCAGTGCTACCGCGCGGACAGGGGTCCAAGGCAAAAACATTCAGTACTTC; j_call: TRBJ2-4; clone_size: -; v_call: TRBV20-1; d_call: TRBD1
cdr3_aa: CASSPGTGGGETQYF; cdr3_nt: TGTGCCAGCAGTCCCGGGACAGGGGGTGGGGAGACCCAGTACTTC; j_call: TRBJ2-5; clone_size: few; v_call: TRBV12-3/TRBV12-4; d_call: TRBD1
cdr3_aa: CASSFRDIPLSNYGYTF; cdr3_nt: TGTGCCAGCAGCTTCCGGGACATTCCCCTTAGTAACTATGGCTACACCTTC; j_call: TRBJ1-2; clone_size: -; v_call: TRBV7-8; d_call: -
cdr3_aa: CASSSSTSGPGEQYF; cdr3_nt: TGTGCCAGCAGTTCATCGACTAGCGGCCCTGGTGAGCAGTACTTC; j_call: TRBJ2-7; clone_size: -; v_call: TRBV28; d_call: TRBD2
cdr3_aa: CSAAGTEGSYEQYF; cdr3_nt: TGCAGTGCCGCCGGGACAGAGGGCTCCTACGAGCAGTACTTC; j_call: TRBJ2-7; clone_size: -; v_call: TRBV20-1; d_call: TRBD1
cdr3_aa: CASSPGLSGSYNEQFF; cdr3_nt: TGTGCCAGCAGCCCTGGCCTTAGCGGCTCCTACAATGAGCAGTTCTTC; j_call: TRBJ2-1; clone_size: few; v_call: TRBV7-9; d_call: -
cdr3_aa: CASVPGSADTGELFF; cdr3_nt: TGTGCCAGTGTCCCCGGTAGCGCTGACACCGGGGAGCTGTTTTTT; j_call: TRBJ2-2; clone_size: -; v_call: TRBV6-6; d_call: -
cdr3_aa: CSAIWAGRGYGYTF; cdr3_nt: TGCAGCGCGATTTGGGCAGGGCGGGGGTATGGCTACACCTTC; j_call: TRBJ1-2; clone_size: few; v_call: TRBV29-1; d_call: -
cdr3_aa: CASSLPGSIYEQYF; cdr3_nt: TGTGCCAGCAGCTTACCCGGGAGCATCTACGAGCAGTACTTC; j_call: TRBJ2-7; clone_size: -; v_call: TRBV7-9; d_call: -
cdr3_aa: CAIGLVYNEQFF; cdr3_nt: TGTGCCATCGGACTCGTTTACAATGAGCAGTTCTTC; j_call: TRBJ2-1; clone_size: -; v_call: TRBV2; d_call: -
cdr3_aa: CASSEGGRDEQYF; cdr3_nt: TGTGCCAGCAGTGAAGGGGGGCGCGACGAGCAGTACTTC; j_call: TRBJ2-7; clone_size: -; v_call: TRBV25-1; d_call: -
cdr3_aa: CASSSGTGIHEQYF; cdr3_nt: TGTGCCAGCAGTTCCGGGACAGGGATCCACGAGCAGTACTTC; j_call: TRBJ2-7; clone_size: -; v_call: TRBV5-6; d_call: TRBD1
cdr3_aa: CASSQPKAGRGGYEQYF; cdr3_nt: TGTGCCAGCAGCCAACCAAAAGCAGGTCGGGGGGGATACGAGCAGTACTTC; j_call: TRBJ2-7; clone_size: -; v_call: TRBV4-2; d_call: TRBD2
cdr3_aa: CASSQGSGQGVNEQFF; cdr3_nt: TGCGCCAGCAGCCAAGGCTCGGGGCAGGGGGTGAATGAGCAGTTCTTC; j_call: TRBJ2-1; clone_size: few; v_call: TRBV4-1; d_call: TRBD1
cdr3_aa: CASSRGQGSTEQYF; cdr3_nt: TGCGCCAGCAGCCGCGGACAGGGGTCGACCGAGCAGTACTTC; j_call: TRBJ2-7; clone_size: -; v_call: TRBV5-1; d_call: TRBD1
cdr3_aa: CASSREQTQYF; cdr3_nt: TGTGCCAGCTCGCGGGAGCAGACCCAGTACTTC; j_call: TRBJ2-5; clone_size: -; v_call: TRBV18; d_call: TRBD2